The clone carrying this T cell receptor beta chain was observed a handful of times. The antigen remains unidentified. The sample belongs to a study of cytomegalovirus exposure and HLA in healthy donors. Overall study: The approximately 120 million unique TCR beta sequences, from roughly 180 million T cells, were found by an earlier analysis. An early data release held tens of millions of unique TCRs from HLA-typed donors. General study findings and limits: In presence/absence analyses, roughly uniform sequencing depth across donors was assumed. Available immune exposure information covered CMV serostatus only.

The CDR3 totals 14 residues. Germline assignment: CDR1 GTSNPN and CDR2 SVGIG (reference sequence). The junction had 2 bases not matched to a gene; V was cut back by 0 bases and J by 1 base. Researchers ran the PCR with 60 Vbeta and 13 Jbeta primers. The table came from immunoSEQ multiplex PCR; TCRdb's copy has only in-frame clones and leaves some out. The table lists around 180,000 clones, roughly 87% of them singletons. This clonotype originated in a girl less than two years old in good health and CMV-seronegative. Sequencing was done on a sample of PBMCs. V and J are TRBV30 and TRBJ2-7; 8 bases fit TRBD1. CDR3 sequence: CAWSVGTGSYEQYF. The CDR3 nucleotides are TGTGCCTGGAGTGTGGGGACAGGATCCTACGAGCAGTACTTC.